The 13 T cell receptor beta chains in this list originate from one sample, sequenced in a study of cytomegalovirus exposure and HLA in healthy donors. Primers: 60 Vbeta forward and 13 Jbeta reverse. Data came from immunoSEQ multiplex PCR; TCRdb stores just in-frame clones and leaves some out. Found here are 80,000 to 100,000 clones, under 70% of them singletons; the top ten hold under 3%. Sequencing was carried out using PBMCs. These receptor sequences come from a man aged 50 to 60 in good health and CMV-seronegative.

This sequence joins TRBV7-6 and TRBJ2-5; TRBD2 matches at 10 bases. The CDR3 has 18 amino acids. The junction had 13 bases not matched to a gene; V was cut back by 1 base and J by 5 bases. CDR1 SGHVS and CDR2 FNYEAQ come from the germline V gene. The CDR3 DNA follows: TGTGCCAGCAGCTTAGTTGGCAGCGGGGGGGCCTCGATGGAGACCCAGTACTTC. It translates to CASSLVGSGGASMETQYF.

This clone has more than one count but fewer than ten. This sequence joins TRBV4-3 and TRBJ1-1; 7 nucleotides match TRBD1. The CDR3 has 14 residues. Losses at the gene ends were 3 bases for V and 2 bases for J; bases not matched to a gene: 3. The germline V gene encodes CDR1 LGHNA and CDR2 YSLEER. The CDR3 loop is CASSQYRGNTEAFF. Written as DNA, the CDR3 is TGCGCCAGCAGCCAGTACAGGGGCAACACTGAAGCTTTCTTT.

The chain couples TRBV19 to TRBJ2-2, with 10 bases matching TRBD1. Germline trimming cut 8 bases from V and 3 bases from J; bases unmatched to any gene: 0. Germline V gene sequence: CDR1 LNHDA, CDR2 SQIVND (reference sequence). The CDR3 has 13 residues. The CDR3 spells CASGTGDTGELFF. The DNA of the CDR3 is TGTGCCAGTGGGACAGGGGACACCGGGGAGCTGTTTTTT. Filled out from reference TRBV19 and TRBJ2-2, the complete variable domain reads DGGITQSPKYLFRKEGQNVTLSCEQNLNHDAMYWYRQDPGQGLRLIYYSQIVNDFQKGDIAEGYSVSREKKESFPLTVTSAQKNPTAFYLCASGTGDTGELFFGEGSRLTVL.

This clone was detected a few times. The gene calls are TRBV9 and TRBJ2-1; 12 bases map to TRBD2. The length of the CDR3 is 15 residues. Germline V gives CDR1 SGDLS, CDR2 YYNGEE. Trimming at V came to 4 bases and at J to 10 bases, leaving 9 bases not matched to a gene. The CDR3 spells CASSPPGLAGREQFF. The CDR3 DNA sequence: TGTGCCAGCAGCCCTCCCGGACTAGCGGGACGAGAGCAGTTCTTC.

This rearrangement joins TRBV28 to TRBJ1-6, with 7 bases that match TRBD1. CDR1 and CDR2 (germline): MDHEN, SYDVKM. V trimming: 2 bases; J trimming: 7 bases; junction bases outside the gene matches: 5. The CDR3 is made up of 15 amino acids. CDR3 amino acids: CASSLPDRANSPLHF. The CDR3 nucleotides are TGTGCCAGCAGTTTACCCGACAGGGCGAATTCACCCCTCCACTTT. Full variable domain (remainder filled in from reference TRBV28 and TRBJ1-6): DVKVTQSSRYLVKRTGEKVFLECVQDMDHENMFWYRQDPGLGLRLIYFSYDVKMKEKGDIPEGYSVSREKKERFSLILESASTNQTSMYLCASSLPDRANSPLHFGNGTRLTVT.

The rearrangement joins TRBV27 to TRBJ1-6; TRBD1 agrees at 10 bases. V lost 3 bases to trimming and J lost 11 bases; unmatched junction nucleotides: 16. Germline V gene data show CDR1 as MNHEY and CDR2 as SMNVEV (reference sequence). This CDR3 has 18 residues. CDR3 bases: TGTGCCAGCAGTTTTACACCCGCGACAGGGGGCGCGGGTCCACCCCTCCACTTT. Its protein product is CASSFTPATGGAGPPLHF.

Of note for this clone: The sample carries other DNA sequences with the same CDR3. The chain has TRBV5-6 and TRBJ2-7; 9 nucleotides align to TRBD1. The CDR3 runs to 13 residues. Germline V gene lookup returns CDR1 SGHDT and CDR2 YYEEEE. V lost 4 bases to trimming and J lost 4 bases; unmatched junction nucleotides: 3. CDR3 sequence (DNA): TGTGCCAGCAGCACGGGACAGGGATACGAGCAGTACTTC. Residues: CASSTGQGYEQYF.

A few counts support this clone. The CDR3 reads CASTFYNQRAPREQYF. The CDR3 nucleotides are TGTGCCAGCACCTTTTACAACCAGCGGGCGCCGCGCGAGCAGTACTTC. The V gene is TRBV7-9, the J gene TRBJ2-7; perhaps TRBD2 as D (6 bases). Per germline, CDR1 SEHNR and CDR2 FQNEAQ (reference sequence). This CDR3 is 16 amino acids long. V was trimmed by 7 bases and J by 6 bases, leaving 25 bases between them.

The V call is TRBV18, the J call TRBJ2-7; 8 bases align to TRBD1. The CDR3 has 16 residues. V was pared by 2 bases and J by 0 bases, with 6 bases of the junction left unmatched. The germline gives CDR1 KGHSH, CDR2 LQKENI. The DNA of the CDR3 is TGTGCCAGCTCACCAACCGACAGGGGAAGCTCCTACGAGCAGTACTTC. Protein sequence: CASSPTDRGSSYEQYF.

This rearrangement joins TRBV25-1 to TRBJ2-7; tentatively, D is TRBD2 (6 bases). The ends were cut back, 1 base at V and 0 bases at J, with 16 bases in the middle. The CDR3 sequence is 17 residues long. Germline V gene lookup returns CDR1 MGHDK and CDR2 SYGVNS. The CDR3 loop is CASSESSPGVSSYEQYF. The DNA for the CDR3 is TGTGCCAGCAGTGAATCGTCCCCGGGGGTGAGCTCCTACGAGCAGTACTTC.

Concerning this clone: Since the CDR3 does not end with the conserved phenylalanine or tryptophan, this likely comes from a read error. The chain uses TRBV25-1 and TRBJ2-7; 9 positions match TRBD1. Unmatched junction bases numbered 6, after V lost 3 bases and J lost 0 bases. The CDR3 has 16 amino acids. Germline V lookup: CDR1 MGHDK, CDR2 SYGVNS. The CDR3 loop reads CASSDPPGQGSYEQYL. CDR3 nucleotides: TGTGCCAGCAGTGACCCCCCGGGACAGGGCTCCTACGAGCAGTACCTC.

CDR3: CASSLDNRFLTTGELFF. CDR3 in DNA: TGTGCCAGCAGCTTAGACAACAGGTTTCTTACGACTGGGGAGCTGTTTTTT. This chain uses TRBV7-2 with TRBJ2-2; possible D gene TRBD1, 5 bases. V was shortened by 1 base and J by 8 bases, with 20 bases between the two germline ends. The CDR3 has 17 residues. Germline lookup yields CDR1 SGHTA and CDR2 FQGNSA.

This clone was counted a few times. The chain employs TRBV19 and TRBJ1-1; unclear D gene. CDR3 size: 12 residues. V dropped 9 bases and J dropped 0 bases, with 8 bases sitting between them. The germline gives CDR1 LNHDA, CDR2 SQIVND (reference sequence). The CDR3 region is CARGVLNTEAFF. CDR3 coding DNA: TGTGCCAGGGGCGTGCTGAACACTGAAGCTTTCTTT.